These 15 T cell receptor beta chains were sequenced from one sample in a study of T cell responses to AZD1222 COVID-19 vaccine. Clones were sequenced by immunoSEQ multiplex PCR, and TCRdb holds only the in-frame ones, with some missing. The sample includes 150,000 to 200,000 clones, 80% to 95% of them seen just once. Sequencing used peripheral blood, obtained on day 0 of AZD1222 vaccination. The receptors originated from an adult in good health.

V and J are TRBV7-8 and TRBJ1-4; the D gene is possibly TRBD1 (5 bases). V was pared by 3 bases and J by 4 bases, with 9 bases between. The CDR3 spans 14 residues. Germline V gives CDR1 SGHVS, CDR2 FQNEAQ. CDR3: CASSFIGVNEKLFF. DNA of the CDR3: TGTGCCAGCAGCTTTATAGGGGTTAATGAAAAACTGTTTTTT.

The V call is TRBV7-5, the J call TRBJ1-3; TRBD1, the table's D call, lacks a check against the DNA. TRBV7-5 is a recognized pseudogene. The CDR3 has 17 amino acids. The CDR3 DNA sequence: TGTGTCAGAAGCTTAGGGGTTCCAGGGCGGTTTGGAAACACCATATATTTT. This encodes CVRSLGVPGRFGNTIYF.

The chain recombines TRBV6-1 with TRBJ1-1; maybe TRBD1 (5 bases). V was cut by 3 bases and J by 0 bases, with 8 bases left in between. The germline gives CDR1 MNHNS, CDR2 SASEGT. This CDR3 is 14 amino acids long. CDR3 coding DNA: TGTGCCAGCAGTGACGACAGCCTGAACACTGAAGCTTTCTTT. Protein product: CASSDDSLNTEAFF.

The genes are TRBV7-9 and TRBJ1-6; D might be TRBD1 (5 bases). The CDR3 extends over 16 amino acids. Trimming took off 6 bases at V and 6 bases at J, with 18 bases between the two ends. Germline CDR1 reads SEHNR; CDR2 reads FQNEAQ (reference sequence). The DNA of the CDR3 is TGTGCCAGCAGGGAAGGCCGGGGCCAGACTAATTCACCCCTCCACTTT. This translates into CASREGRGQTNSPLHF. Supplemented by reference TRBV7-9 and TRBJ1-6, the full variable domain reads DTGVSQNPRHKITKRGQNVTFRCDPISEHNRLYWYRQTLGQGPEFLTYFQNEAQLEKSRLLSDRFSAERPKGSFSTLEIQRTEQGDSAMYLCASREGRGQTNSPLHFGNGTRLTVT.

V usage is TRBV19 and J usage is TRBJ2-3, with TRBD2 as a possible D gene (6 bases). Deletions cut 8 bases from V and 3 bases from J, with 12 bases between. The CDR3 spans 13 residues. The germline gives CDR1 LNHDA, CDR2 SQIVND (reference sequence). CDR3 protein: CASVGGETDTQYF. CDR3 coding DNA: TGTGCCAGTGTAGGAGGGGAGACAGATACGCAGTATTTT.

In this sample, this clone turned up once. This rearrangement joins TRBV4-2 to TRBJ1-2; D may be TRBD1 (5 bases). The germline V gene encodes CDR1 LGHNA and CDR2 YNFKEQ. V was cut by 1 base and J by 4 bases, with 10 bases left in between. The CDR3 consists of 14 residues. In DNA form, the CDR3 reads TGTGCCAGCAGCCAAGGGGGGAGCTTCTATGGCTACACCTTC. Amino acids: CASSQGGSFYGYTF.

The chain couples TRBV9 to TRBJ1-6; no definite D call. The germline V and J ends were trimmed by 4 bases and 0 bases, with 8 bases remaining between them. The CDR3 has 15 residues. Germline V lookup: CDR1 SGDLS, CDR2 YYNGEE. CDR3 residues: CASSQSRSYNSPLHF. In DNA form, the CDR3 reads TGTGCCAGCAGCCAAAGCCGCTCCTATAATTCACCCCTCCACTTT.

This clone appeared a single time. This chain connects TRBV5-1 to TRBJ2-5; 9 nucleotides line up with TRBD1. The CDR3 runs to 14 residues. The V gene end was trimmed by 4 bases and the J gene end by 5 bases; junction bases not matched to a gene: 6. In germline, CDR1 is SGHRS, CDR2 YFSETQ. This chain's CDR3 is CASSQQGAQETQYF. In DNA, the CDR3 is TGCGCCAGCAGCCAACAGGGGGCTCAGGAGACCCAGTACTTC.

This clone showed up just a few times. The chain joins TRBV7-2 to TRBJ1-1, with D possibly TRBD1 on 6 matching bases. The CDR3 loop spans 13 amino acids. V gave up 6 bases and J gave up 3 bases, with 11 bases separating them. Germline lookup yields CDR1 SGHTA and CDR2 FQGNSA. CDR3 bases: TGTGCCAGCAGACCCCCAGGGGACACTGAAGCTTTCTTT. It specifies CASRPPGDTEAFF.

The genes are TRBV9 and TRBJ1-2; D uncertain. From germline, CDR1 is SGDLS and CDR2 YYNGEE. V lost 7 bases, J lost 5 bases, and 12 bases lay in between. CDR3 length: 12 residues. The CDR3 loop reads CASENGIYGYTF. CDR3 coding DNA: TGTGCCAGCGAAAATGGGATTTATGGCTACACCTTC.

The V call is TRBV7-2, the J call TRBJ1-2; TRBD1 matches 7 bases. Looked up from germline, CDR1 is SGHTA and CDR2 is FQGNSA. CDR3 length: 14 amino acids. J was trimmed by 3 bases and V by 5 bases; bases with no gene match: 6. The CDR3 sequence is CASSPSQGDYGYTF. The CDR3 region has the DNA TGTGCCAGCAGCCCCAGCCAGGGGGACTATGGCTACACCTTC.

This clone has more than one count but fewer than ten. The chain combines TRBV7-9 with TRBJ1-5; TRBD1 matches 10 bases. With 3 bases clipped from V and 4 bases from J, the junction kept 3 bases outside the gene matches. Germline V lookup: CDR1 SEHNR, CDR2 FQNEAQ (reference sequence). This CDR3 comprises 15 residues. The CDR3, as DNA: TGTGCCAGCAGCTTCGGGACAGGGGTTAATCAGCCCCAGCATTTT. It is translated as CASSFGTGVNQPQHF.

The rearrangement links TRBV7-2 to TRBJ2-7; 9 bases align to TRBD1. This CDR3 is 14 amino acids long. Per germline, CDR1 SGHTA and CDR2 FQGNSA. With 5 bases clipped from V and 5 bases from J, the junction kept 7 bases outside the gene matches. CDR3 amino acids: CASSTGQGGHEQYF. In nucleotides, the CDR3 is TGTGCCAGCAGCACGGGACAGGGAGGCCACGAGCAGTACTTC.

V usage is TRBV6-1 and J usage is TRBJ1-3; 11 bases fit TRBD1. The germline CDR1 and CDR2 sequences are MNHNS and SASEGT. Losses at the gene ends were 2 bases for V and 7 bases for J; bases not matched to a gene: 10. The CDR3 length is 17 residues. The CDR3 sequence: CASSEIRTGGSGNTIYF. CDR3 nucleotide sequence: TGTGCCAGCAGTGAAATCAGGACAGGGGGCTCGGGGAACACCATATATTTT.

V is TRBV7-9 and J is TRBJ1-5; D gene unclear. Germline CDR1 is SEHNR and CDR2 is FQNEAQ (reference sequence). V was clipped by 3 bases and J by 9 bases, with 9 bases between them. The CDR3 is 12 amino acids. CDR3 loop: CASSLGFSPQHF. The CDR3 DNA follows: TGTGCCAGCAGCTTGGGTTTCTCGCCCCAGCATTTT.